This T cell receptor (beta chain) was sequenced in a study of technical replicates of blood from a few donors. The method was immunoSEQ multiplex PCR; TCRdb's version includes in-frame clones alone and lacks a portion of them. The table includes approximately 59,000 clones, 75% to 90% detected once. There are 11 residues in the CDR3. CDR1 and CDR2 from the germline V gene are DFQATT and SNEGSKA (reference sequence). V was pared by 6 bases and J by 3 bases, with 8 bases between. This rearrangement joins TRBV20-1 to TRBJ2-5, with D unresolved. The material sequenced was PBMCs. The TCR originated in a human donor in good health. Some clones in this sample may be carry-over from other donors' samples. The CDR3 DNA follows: TGCAGTGCCGGTCTTGAAGAGACCCAGTACTTC. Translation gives CSAGLEETQYF.